The rows below give T cell receptor beta chains drawn from one sample of a study of T cell repertoires in cytomegalovirus infection. TCRdb reprocessed the reads with MiXCR, giving one entry per CDR3 protein. The data show around 450,000 distinct CDR3 sequences, about 11% seen once. Sequenced sample: PBMCs. The source of these receptors is a human donor in good health (CMV status not recorded). Some clones in this sample may be carry-over from other donors' samples. Both conserved end residues are part of each CDR3. Each record gives: V gene, clone size, D gene, J gene, CDR3 protein, CDR3 DNA. A D gene is named only where the DNA matches it firmly. The listing skips clone size in some rows; elsewhere it reads once, few, many or a size class.

V: TRBV6-6; size: many; D: -; J: TRBJ2-7; CDR3: CASKHQLGVSKREEYF; DNA: TGTGCCAGCAAACATCAACTTGGGGTCAGTAAGAGAGAGGAGTACTTC
V: TRBV5-1; size: many; D: -; J: TRBJ1-1; CDR3: CASSMTARGAEAFF; DNA: TGCGCCAGCAGCATGACGGCCCGTGGGGCTGAAGCTTTCTTT
V: TRBV27; size: -; D: TRBD2; J: TRBJ2-2; CDR3: CASMRGFTGELFF; DNA: TGTGCCAGCATGCGGGGGTTTACCGGGGAGCTGTTTTTT
V: TRBV25-1; size: -; D: -; J: TRBJ2-3; CDR3: CASRLGDRTQYF; DNA: TGTGCCAGCAGGTTGGGGGACCGGACGCAGTATTTT
V: TRBV11-1; size: many; D: -; J: TRBJ2-1; CDR3: CASSPLGNSYNEQFF; DNA: TGTGCCAGCAGCCCCTTGGGGAACTCCTACAATGAGCAGTTCTTC
V: TRBV7-2; size: many; D: TRBD1; J: TRBJ1-6; CDR3: CASDLEGTANSPLHF; DNA: TGTGCCAGCGATCTGGAAGGGACAGCCAATTCACCCCTCCACTTT
V: TRBV7-2; size: many; D: TRBD1; J: TRBJ1-2; CDR3: CASTLRTGALYGYTF; DNA: TGTGCCAGCACCCTACGGACAGGGGCGCTGTATGGCTACACCTTC
V: TRBV11-2; size: -; D: -; J: TRBJ2-3; CDR3: CASRTGSSTDTQYF; DNA: TGTGCCAGCAGAACAGGGTCTAGCACAGATACGCAGTATTTT
V: TRBV5-1; size: many; D: TRBD1; J: TRBJ2-1; CDR3: CASSRGQGNEQFF; DNA: TGCGCCAGCAGCCGAGGACAGGGAAATGAGCAGTTCTTC
V: TRBV6-6; size: -; D: -; J: TRBJ1-6; CDR3: CASRRGEQSPLHF; DNA: TGTGCCAGCAGACGGGGGGAACAGTCACCCCTCCACTTT
V: TRBV18; size: -; D: -; J: TRBJ2-5; CDR3: CASSPQMRETQYF; DNA: TGTGCCAGCTCACCACAAATGAGAGAGACCCAGTACTTC
V: TRBV20-1; size: many; D: TRBD2; J: TRBJ2-3; CDR3: CSAPASGSYPSIRTDTQYF; DNA: TGCAGTGCTCCCGCTAGCGGGAGTTACCCTTCTATTCGCACAGATACGCAGTATTTT
V: TRBV24-1; size: -; D: -; J: TRBJ1-5; CDR3: CATSDTRGANQPQHF; DNA: TGTGCCACCAGTGATACGAGGGGGGCCAATCAGCCCCAGCATTTT
V: TRBV3-1; size: -; D: -; J: TRBJ1-6; CDR3: CASSQRGGNSPLHF; DNA: TGTGCCAGCAGCCAAAGGGGGGGGAATTCACCCCTCCACTTT
V: TRBV7-8; size: many; D: -; J: TRBJ2-4; CDR3: CASSPSRGVIAKNIQYF; DNA: TGTGCCAGCAGCCCGAGTCGAGGGGTCATAGCCAAAAACATTCAGTACTTC
V: TRBV7-9; size: few; D: -; J: TRBJ2-1; CDR3: CASSKGDNNIYNEQFF; DNA: TGTGCCAGCAGTAAGGGGGACAACAACATCTACAATGAGCAGTTCTTC
V: TRBV5-4; size: many; D: -; J: TRBJ1-6; CDR3: CASSLGAARVHF; DNA: TGTGCCAGCAGCTTGGGGGCGGCGCGGGTCCACTTT
V: TRBV5-4; size: many; D: -; J: TRBJ1-1; CDR3: CASSLDGIVRTEAFF; DNA: TGTGCCAGCAGCTTGGACGGGATTGTAAGGACTGAAGCTTTCTTT
V: TRBV19; size: -; D: TRBD1; J: TRBJ1-6; CDR3: CASSMLPGQGLNSPLHF; DNA: TGTGCCAGTAGTATGCTTCCGGGACAGGGACTGAATTCACCCCTCCACTTT
V: TRBV5-4; size: few; D: -; J: TRBJ2-7; CDR3: CASSLDGRAMGEQYF; DNA: TGTGCCAGCAGCTTGGACGGCAGGGCGATGGGAGAGCAGTACTTC
V: TRBV20-1; size: few; D: TRBD2; J: TRBJ2-7; CDR3: CSARDHPSREGTGGQYF; DNA: TGCAGTGCTAGAGATCATCCGAGTCGGGAGGGGACCGGTGGGCAGTACTTC
V: TRBV19; size: many; D: TRBD2; J: TRBJ2-3; CDR3: CASNGKGGRDTQYF; DNA: TGTGCCAGTAACGGGAAGGGAGGGAGAGATACGCAGTATTTT
V: TRBV11-2; size: many; D: -; J: TRBJ1-3; CDR3: CASSPGTSGNTIYF; DNA: TGTGCCAGCAGCCCGGGGACATCTGGAAACACCATATATTTT
V: TRBV12-3/TRBV12-4; size: many; D: -; J: TRBJ2-6; CDR3: CASSLGGTLSSGANVLTF; DNA: TGTGCCAGCAGTTTAGGAGGGACCCTCAGCTCTGGGGCCAACGTCCTGACTTTC
V: TRBV7-9; size: few; D: -; J: TRBJ2-3; CDR3: CASSLMNEDTQYF; DNA: TGTGCCAGCAGCTTAATGAACGAGGATACGCAGTATTTT
V: TRBV7-8; size: many; D: -; J: TRBJ1-1; CDR3: CASSLYRVLRGVQTEAFF; DNA: TGTGCCAGCAGCTTATATAGGGTTCTAAGGGGGGTTCAAACTGAAGCTTTCTTT
V: TRBV12-3/TRBV12-4; size: -; D: -; J: TRBJ1-5; CDR3: CASSFRIQGNQPQHF; DNA: TGTGCCAGCAGTTTCAGGATACAGGGAAATCAGCCCCAGCATTTT
V: TRBV20-1; size: -; D: -; J: TRBJ2-7; CDR3: CSARARARTNRGADYEQYF; DNA: TGCAGTGCTAGAGCCCGGGCCCGGACTAACAGGGGCGCGGACTACGAGCAGTACTTC
V: TRBV5-6; size: many; D: TRBD2; J: TRBJ2-1; CDR3: CASSLDAGAFMNEQFF; DNA: TGTGCCAGCAGCTTGGATGCGGGAGCTTTTATGAATGAGCAGTTCTTC
V: TRBV12-3/TRBV12-4; size: many; D: TRBD2; J: TRBJ2-5; CDR3: CASSFITSGSQETQYF; DNA: TGTGCCAGCAGTTTTATCACTAGCGGGAGTCAAGAGACCCAGTACTTC
V: TRBV28; size: few; D: TRBD1; J: TRBJ1-2; CDR3: CASSLLGQGRLGRGYTF; DNA: TGTGCCAGCAGTTTATTGGGACAGGGGCGACTGGGGAGAGGCTACACCTTC
V: TRBV5-1; size: many; D: TRBD1; J: TRBJ2-5; CDR3: CASSTGTGRETQYF; DNA: TGCGCCAGCAGCACCGGGACAGGGAGGGAGACCCAGTACTTC
V: TRBV27; size: -; D: TRBD2; J: TRBJ2-1; CDR3: CASSSPGLEINEQFF; DNA: TGTGCCAGCAGTTCACCGGGACTAGAGATTAATGAGCAGTTCTTC
V: TRBV11-2; size: many; D: -; J: TRBJ1-4; CDR3: CASSPPAGKLFF; DNA: TGTGCCAGCAGCCCCCCTGCCGGTAAACTGTTTTTT